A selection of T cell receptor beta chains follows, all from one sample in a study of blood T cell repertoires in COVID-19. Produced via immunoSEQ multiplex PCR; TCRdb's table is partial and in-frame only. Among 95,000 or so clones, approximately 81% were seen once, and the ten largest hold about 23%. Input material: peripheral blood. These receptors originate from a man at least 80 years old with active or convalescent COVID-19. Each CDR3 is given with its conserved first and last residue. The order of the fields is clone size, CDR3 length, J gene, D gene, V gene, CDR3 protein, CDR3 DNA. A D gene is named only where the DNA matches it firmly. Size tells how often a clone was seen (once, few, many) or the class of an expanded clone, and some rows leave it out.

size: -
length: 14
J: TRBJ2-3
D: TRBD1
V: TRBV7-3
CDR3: CASSPKTGADTQYF
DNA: TGTGCCAGCAGCCCAAAAACAGGGGCAGATACGCAGTATTTT

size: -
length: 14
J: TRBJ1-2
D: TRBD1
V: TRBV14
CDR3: CASSQDGQGYGYTF
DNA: TGTGCCAGCAGCCAAGATGGACAGGGCTATGGCTACACCTTC

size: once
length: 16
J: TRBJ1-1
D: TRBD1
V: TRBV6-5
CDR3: CASSYSPPGQGIEAFF
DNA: TGTGCCAGCAGTTACTCGCCTCCCGGACAGGGGATTGAAGCTTTCTTT

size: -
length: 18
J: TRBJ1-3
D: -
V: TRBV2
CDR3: CASSEHSTAGVIGNTIYF
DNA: TGTGCCAGCAGTGAACATTCGACGGCAGGGGTAATTGGAAACACCATATATTTT

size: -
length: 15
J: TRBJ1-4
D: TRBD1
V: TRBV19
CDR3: CASSIRGQWGEKLFF
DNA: TGTGCCAGTAGTATAAGGGGACAGTGGGGAGAAAAACTGTTTTTT

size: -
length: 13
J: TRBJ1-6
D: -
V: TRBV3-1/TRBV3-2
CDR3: CASSQVTDSPLHF
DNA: TGTGCCAGCAGCCAAGTGACAGATTCACCCCTCCACTTT

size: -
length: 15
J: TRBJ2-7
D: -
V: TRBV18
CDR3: CASSPPDTGTYEQYF
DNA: TGTGCCAGCTCACCACCGGACACAGGGACCTACGAGCAGTACTTC

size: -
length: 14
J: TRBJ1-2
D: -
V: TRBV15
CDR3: CATSRDPQGYGYTF
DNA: TGTGCCACCAGCAGAGATCCCCAGGGGTATGGCTACACCTTC

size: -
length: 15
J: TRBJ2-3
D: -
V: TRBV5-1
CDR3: CASSLKTGGADTQYF
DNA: TGCGCCAGCAGCCTCAAGACAGGTGGCGCAGATACGCAGTATTTT

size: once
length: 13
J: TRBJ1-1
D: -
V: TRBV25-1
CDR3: CASSEQGPTEAFF
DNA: TGTGCCAGCAGTGAACAGGGTCCCACTGAAGCTTTCTTT

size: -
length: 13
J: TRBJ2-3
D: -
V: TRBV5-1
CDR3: CASSLAGASKPYF
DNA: TGCGCCAGCAGCTTGGCAGGGGCGTCTAAGCCGTATTTT

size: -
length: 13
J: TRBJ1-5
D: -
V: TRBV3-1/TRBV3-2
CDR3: CASSQDLNQPQHF
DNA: TGTGCCAGCAGCCAAGACCTCAATCAGCCCCAGCATTTT

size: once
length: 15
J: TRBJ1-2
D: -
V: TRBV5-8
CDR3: CASSLYDGANYGYTF
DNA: TGTGCCAGCAGCTTGTATGACGGAGCTAACTATGGCTACACCTTC

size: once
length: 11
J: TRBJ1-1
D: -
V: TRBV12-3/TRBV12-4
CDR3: CASSPDIEAFF
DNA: TGTGCCAGCAGTCCGGACATTGAAGCTTTCTTT

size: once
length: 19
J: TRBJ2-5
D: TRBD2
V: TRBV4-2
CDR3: CASSQVGTSGGLPSETQYF
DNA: TGTGCCAGCAGCCAAGTTGGGACTAGCGGGGGCCTCCCAAGTGAGACCCAGTACTTC

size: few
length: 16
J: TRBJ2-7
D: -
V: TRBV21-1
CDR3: CASSKSGTFGPKKRYF
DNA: TGTGCCAGCAGCAAGTCTGGGACATTTGGACCTAAAAAGAGGTACTTC

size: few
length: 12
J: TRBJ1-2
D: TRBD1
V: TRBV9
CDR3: CASSTGGYGYTF
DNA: TGTGCCAGCAGTACAGGGGGCTATGGCTACACCTTC

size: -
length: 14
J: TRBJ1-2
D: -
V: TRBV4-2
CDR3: CASTGRTVGYGYTF
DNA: TGTGCCAGCACCGGACGGACAGTCGGGTATGGCTACACCTTC

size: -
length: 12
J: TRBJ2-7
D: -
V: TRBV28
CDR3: CATYRNSYEQYF
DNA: TGTGCCACTTACAGGAACTCCTACGAGCAGTACTTC

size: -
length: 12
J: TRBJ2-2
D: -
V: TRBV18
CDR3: CASSPRTGELFF
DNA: TGTGCCAGCTCACCCCGTACCGGGGAGCTGTTTTTT

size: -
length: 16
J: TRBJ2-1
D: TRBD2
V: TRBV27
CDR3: CASSLAPSGAQNEQFF
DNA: TGTGCCAGCAGTTTAGCCCCTAGCGGGGCCCAAAATGAGCAGTTCTTC

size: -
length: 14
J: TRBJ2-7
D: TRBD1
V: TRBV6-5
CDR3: CASSRGQADYEQYF
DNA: TGTGCCAGCAGCCGGGGACAGGCCGACTACGAGCAGTACTTC

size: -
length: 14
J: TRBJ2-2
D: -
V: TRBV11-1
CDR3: CASSPVGAPGELFF
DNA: TGTGCCAGCAGCCCTGTAGGGGCCCCCGGGGAGCTGTTTTTT

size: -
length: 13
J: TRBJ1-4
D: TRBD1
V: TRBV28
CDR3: CASTPGGLEKLFF
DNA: TGTGCCAGCACCCCAGGGGGCTTGGAAAAACTGTTTTTT

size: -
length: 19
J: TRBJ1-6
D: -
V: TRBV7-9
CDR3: CASSPNNPNNRGYNSPLHF
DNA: TGTGCCAGCAGCCCAAATAACCCTAACAATCGGGGTTACAATTCACCCCTCCACTTT

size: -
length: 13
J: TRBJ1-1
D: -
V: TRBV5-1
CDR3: CASSLDGSTEAFF
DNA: TGCGCCAGCAGCTTGGATGGTAGCACTGAAGCTTTCTTT

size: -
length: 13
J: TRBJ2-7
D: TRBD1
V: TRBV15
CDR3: CATSSTRGLEQYF
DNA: TGTGCCACCAGCAGTACCAGGGGGCTCGAGCAGTACTTC

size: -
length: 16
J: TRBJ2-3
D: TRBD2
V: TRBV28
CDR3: CASSPLAGGYTDTQYF
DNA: TGTGCCAGCAGCCCTCTAGCGGGGGGGTACACAGATACGCAGTATTTT

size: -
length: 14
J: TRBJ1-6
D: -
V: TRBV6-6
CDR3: CAIGGATYNSPLHF
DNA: TGTGCCATAGGAGGGGCGACGTATAATTCACCCCTCCACTTT

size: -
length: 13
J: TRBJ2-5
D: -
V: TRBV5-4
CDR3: CASSQDIPETQYF
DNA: TGTGCCAGCAGCCAAGACATCCCAGAGACCCAGTACTTC

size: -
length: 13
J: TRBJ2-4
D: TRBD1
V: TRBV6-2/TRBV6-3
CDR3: CASSTTGSYIQYF
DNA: TGTGCCAGCAGTACGACAGGGTCTTACATTCAGTACTTC

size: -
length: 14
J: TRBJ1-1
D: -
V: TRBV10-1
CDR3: CASSESPRNTEAFF
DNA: TGCGCCAGCAGTGAGTCACCCAGAAACACTGAAGCTTTCTTT

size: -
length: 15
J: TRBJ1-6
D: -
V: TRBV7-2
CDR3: CASSPPGLGVSPLHF
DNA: TGTGCCAGCAGCCCTCCGGGATTAGGAGTTTCACCCCTCCACTTT

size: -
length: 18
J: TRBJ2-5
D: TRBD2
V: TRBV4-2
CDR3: CASSQQVLAGGVQETQYF
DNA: TGTGCCAGCAGCCAACAGGTTTTAGCGGGGGGGGTCCAAGAGACCCAGTACTTC

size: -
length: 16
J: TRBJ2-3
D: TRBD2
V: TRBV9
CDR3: CASSVVPGGNSDTQYF
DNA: TGTGCCAGCAGCGTAGTACCGGGGGGGAACTCAGATACGCAGTATTTT

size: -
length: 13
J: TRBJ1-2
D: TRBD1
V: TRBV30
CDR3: CAWPRRGTYGYTF
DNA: TGTGCCTGGCCCCGCAGGGGGACCTATGGCTACACCTTC

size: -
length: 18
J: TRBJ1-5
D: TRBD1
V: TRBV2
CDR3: CASSRDRSFTGGNQPQHF
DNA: TGTGCCAGCAGCCGGGACAGGTCCTTTACCGGGGGCAATCAGCCCCAGCATTTT

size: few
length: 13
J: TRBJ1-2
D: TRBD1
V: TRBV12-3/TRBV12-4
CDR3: CASTGTGDYGYTF
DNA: TGTGCCAGCACTGGGACAGGGGACTATGGCTACACCTTC

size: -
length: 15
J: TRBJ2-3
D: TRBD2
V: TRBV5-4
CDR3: CASSSRGGDTDTQYF
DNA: TGTGCCAGCAGCTCACGGGGGGGGGACACAGATACGCAGTATTTT